Here is one TCR beta chain with its context. Per the germline V gene, CDR1 is SNHLY and CDR2 is FYNNEI. Losses at the gene ends were 5 bases for V and 3 bases for J; bases not matched to a gene: 2. This CDR3 has 14 residues. This sample is drawn from a study of cytomegalovirus exposure and HLA in healthy donors. Use of 60 Vbeta and 13 Jbeta primers characterized the PCR. Assay: immunoSEQ multiplex PCR; the TCRdb copy retains only in-frame clones and omits some. The table records around 150,000 clones, about 60% of them present only once. Specimen: PBMCs. The chain employs TRBV2 and TRBJ2-5, with 11 bases matching TRBD1. This sequence was found in a woman aged 60 to 75 in good health and CMV-seropositive. For the CDR3, the DNA is TGTGCCAGCAGTTGGACAGGGGGCGAAGAGACCCAGTACTTC. Amino acid sequence: CASSWTGGEETQYF.